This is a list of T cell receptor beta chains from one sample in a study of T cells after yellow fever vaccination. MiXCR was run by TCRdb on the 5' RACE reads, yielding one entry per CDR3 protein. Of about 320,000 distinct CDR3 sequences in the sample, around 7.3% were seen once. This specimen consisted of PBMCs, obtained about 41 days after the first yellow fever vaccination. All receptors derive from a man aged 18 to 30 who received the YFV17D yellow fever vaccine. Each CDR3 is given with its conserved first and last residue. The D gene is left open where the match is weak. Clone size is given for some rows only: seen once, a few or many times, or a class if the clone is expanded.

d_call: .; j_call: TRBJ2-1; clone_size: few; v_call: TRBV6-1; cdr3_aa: CASRKVISSYNEQFF; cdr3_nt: TGTGCCAGCAGGAAAGTTATTAGCTCCTACAATGAGCAGTTCTTC
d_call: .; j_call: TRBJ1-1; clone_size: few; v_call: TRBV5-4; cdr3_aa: CASSLGLGAEAFF; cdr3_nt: TGTGCCAGCAGCTTGGGTTTGGGGGCTGAAGCTTTCTTT
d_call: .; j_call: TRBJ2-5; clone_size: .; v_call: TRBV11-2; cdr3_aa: CASSHGRVKETQYF; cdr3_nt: TGTGCCAGCAGCCACGGCCGGGTTAAAGAGACCCAGTACTTC
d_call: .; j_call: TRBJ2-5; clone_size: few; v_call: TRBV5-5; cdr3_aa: CASSSPMGRETQYF; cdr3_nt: TGTGCCAGCAGCTCACCAATGGGGAGGGAGACCCAGTACTTC
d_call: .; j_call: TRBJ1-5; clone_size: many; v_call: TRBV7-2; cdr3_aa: CASSPYWDVQPQHF; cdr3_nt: TGTGCCAGCAGCCCGTACTGGGACGTTCAGCCCCAGCATTTT
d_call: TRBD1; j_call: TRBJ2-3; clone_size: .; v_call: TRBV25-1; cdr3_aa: CASSESRTGGFADTQYF; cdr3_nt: TGTGCCAGCAGTGAATCCAGGACAGGGGGTTTCGCAGATACGCAGTATTTT
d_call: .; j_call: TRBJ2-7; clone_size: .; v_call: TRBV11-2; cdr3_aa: CASSFGSGTSYEQYF; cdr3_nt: TGTGCCAGCAGCTTTGGTTCGGGGACGTCCTACGAGCAGTACTTC
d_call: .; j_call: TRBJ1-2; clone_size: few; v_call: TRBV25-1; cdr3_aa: CASSELGHPGYTF; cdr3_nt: TGTGCCAGCAGTGAATTGGGGCACCCTGGCTACACCTTC
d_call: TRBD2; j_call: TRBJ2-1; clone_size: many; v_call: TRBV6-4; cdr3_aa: CASSDSTSGGDEQFF; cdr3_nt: TGTGCCAGCAGTGACTCGACTAGCGGGGGGGATGAGCAGTTCTTC
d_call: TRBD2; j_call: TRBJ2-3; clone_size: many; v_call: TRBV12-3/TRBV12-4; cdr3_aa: CASSVGLAGGSTQYF; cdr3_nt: TGTGCCAGCAGTGTAGGACTAGCGGGGGGCTCTACGCAGTATTTT
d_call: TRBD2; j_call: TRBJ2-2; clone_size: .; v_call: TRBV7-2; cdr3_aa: CASSFSGGTNTGELFF; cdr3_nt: TGTGCCAGCAGCTTTAGCGGGGGGACGAACACCGGGGAGCTGTTTTTT
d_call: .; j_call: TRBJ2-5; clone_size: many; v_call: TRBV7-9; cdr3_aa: CASSFPRQDPLRETQYF; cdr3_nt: TGTGCCAGCAGCTTTCCGAGACAGGACCCCCTCAGGGAGACCCAGTACTTC
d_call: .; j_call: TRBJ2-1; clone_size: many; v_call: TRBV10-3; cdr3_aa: CAISGGPSYNEQFF; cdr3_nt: TGTGCCATCAGTGGGGGTCCTTCCTACAATGAGCAGTTCTTC
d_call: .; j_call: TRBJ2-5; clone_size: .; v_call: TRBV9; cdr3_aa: CASSDDRGGETQYF; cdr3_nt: TGTGCCAGCAGCGACGACAGAGGGGGGGAGACCCAGTACTTC
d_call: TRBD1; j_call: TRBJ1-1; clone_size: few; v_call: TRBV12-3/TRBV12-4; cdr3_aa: CASRDDRAGTEAFF; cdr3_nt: TGTGCCAGCAGAGATGACAGGGCGGGCACTGAAGCTTTCTTT
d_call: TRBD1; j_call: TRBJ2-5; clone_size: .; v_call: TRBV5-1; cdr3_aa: CASSFTGGRETQYF; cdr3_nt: TGCGCCAGCAGCTTTACAGGGGGCAGGGAGACCCAGTACTTC
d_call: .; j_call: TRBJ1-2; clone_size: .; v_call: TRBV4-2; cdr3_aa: CARGPGVLCSDDLYGYTF; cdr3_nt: TGTGCCAGGGGCCCCGGGGTCCTCTGCTCCGACGACTTATATGGCTACACCTTC
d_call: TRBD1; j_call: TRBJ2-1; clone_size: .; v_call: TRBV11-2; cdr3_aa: CASNLGMGQAYEQFF; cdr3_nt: TGTGCCAGCAACCTAGGGATGGGACAGGCGTACGAGCAGTTCTTC
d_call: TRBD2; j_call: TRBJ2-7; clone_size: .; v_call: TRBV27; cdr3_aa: CASSFQGGVNYEQYF; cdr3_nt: TGTGCCAGCAGTTTCCAGGGAGGGGTCAATTACGAGCAGTACTTC
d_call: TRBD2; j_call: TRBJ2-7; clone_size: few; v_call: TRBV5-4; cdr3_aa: CASSFGVSGGSYEQYF; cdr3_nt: TGTGCCAGCAGCTTCGGTGTATCGGGAGGGTCCTACGAGCAGTACTTC
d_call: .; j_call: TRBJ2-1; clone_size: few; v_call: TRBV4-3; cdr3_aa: CASSQWESWGEQFF; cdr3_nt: TGCGCCAGCAGCCAATGGGAGTCCTGGGGTGAGCAGTTCTTC
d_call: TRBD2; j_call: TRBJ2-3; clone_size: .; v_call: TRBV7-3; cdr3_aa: CASSLRPPGGGRSSTDTQYF; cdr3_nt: TGTGCCAGCAGCTTAAGACCCCCGGGGGGGGGCCGGTCTAGCACAGATACGCAGTATTTT
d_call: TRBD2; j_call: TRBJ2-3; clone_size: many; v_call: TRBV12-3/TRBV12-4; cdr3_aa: CASSYGGAGDTQYF; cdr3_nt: TGTGCCAGCAGTTACGGGGGGGCCGGAGATACGCAGTATTTT
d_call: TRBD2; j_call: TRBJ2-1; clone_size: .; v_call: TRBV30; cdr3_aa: CAWRRGGSYNEQFF; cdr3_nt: TGTGCCTGGAGGCGGGGGGGCTCCTACAATGAGCAGTTCTTC
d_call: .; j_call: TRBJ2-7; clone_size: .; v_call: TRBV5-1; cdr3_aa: CASSLTGTSYEQYF; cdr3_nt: TGCGCCAGCAGCTTGACGGGAACCTCCTACGAGCAGTACTTC
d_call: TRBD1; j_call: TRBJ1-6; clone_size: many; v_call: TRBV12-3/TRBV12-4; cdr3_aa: CASRTRQGIGSPLHF; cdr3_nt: TGTGCCAGCAGAACCCGACAGGGGATCGGTTCACCCCTCCACTTT
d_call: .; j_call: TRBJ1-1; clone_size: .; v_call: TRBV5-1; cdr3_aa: CASSLRRSGDSAFF; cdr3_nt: TGCGCCAGCAGCTTGCGACGGTCGGGGGACTCAGCTTTCTTT
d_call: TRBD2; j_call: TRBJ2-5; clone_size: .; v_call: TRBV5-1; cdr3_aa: CASSLAPQSSGEGETQYF; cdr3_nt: TGCGCCAGCAGCTTGGCCCCCCAGTCTAGCGGTGAGGGGGAGACCCAGTACTTC
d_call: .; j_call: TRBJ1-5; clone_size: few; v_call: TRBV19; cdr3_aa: CASAGTGNALYSNQPQHF; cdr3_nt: TGTGCCAGTGCCGGGACCGGGAACGCCTTGTATAGCAATCAGCCCCAGCATTTT